This paragraph covers one TCR beta chain sequence. What it binds is not known. Sequenced by immunoSEQ multiplex PCR; TCRdb stores in-frame clones only, minus some. The sample consists of more than 8,500 clones, 75% to 90% of them appearing once. The data stem from a study of PD-1 blockade in mismatch repair-deficient tumors. Study-wide context: Enrolled about 2013-2016, patients had progressing, pretreated mismatch repair-deficient cancers of approximately 13 types.

The CDR3 covers 15 residues. The V segment lost 3 bases and the J segment 3 bases; nucleotides outside the gene matches: 5. Germline loops: CDR1 SGHNT, CDR2 YYREEE (reference sequence). PCR or immunohistochemistry showed mismatch repair deficiency in every enrolled patient. TCRs were sequenced from a few patients responding to pembrolizumab. Study-wide points: After pembrolizumab, tumor-resident clones rose rapidly, then generally contracted before radiologic responses.

The chain couples TRBV5-4 to TRBJ2-1; 8 bases are shared with TRBD1. This specimen consisted of PBMCs, obtained about 46 weeks after starting pembrolizumab. This TCR was sampled from an adult with mismatch repair-deficient cancer. CDR3 bases: TGTGCCAGCAGCTCGCGGACAGGGCTCTACAATGAGCAGTTCTTC. Its translation: CASSSRTGLYNEQFF.